The 25 T cell receptor beta chains in this list originate from one sample, sequenced in a study of long-term antiretroviral therapy in people with HIV (dated by TCRdb to between 2021 and 2024). The immunoSEQ hsTCRB v3.0 assay was used at survey level resolution to sequence the TRB variable region. Held by TCRdb, this immuneACCESS table contains in-frame sequences only and omits some clones. Under half of the omission traces to an unresolved V gene where checked; the cause of the rest is unknown. A total of about 12,000 clones appear in this sample, over 80% of them only once. The ten largest make up roughly 18% of the sample. The sequencing used unsorted PBMCs, collected nearly 8.5 years after starting antiretroviral therapy. The receptor source for this set is a middle-aged man with HIV.

DNA of the CDR3: TGTGCTAGTGGTTTGAGGAGGACTAGCGGGGGGGTCGTTTCAGATACGCAGTATTTT. It is translated as CASGLRRTSGGVVSDTQYF. V is TRBV12-5 and J is TRBJ2-3; TRBD2 matches at 15 bases. V was clipped by 2 bases and J by 4 bases; unmatched bases: 10. From germline, CDR1 is LGHNT and CDR2 FRNRAP. The CDR3 is made up of 19 amino acids.

The chain links TRBV27 to TRBJ1-1; 7 bases fit TRBD1. The germline V gene has CDR1 MNHEY and CDR2 SMNVEV (reference sequence). CDR3 size: 13 residues. With V trimmed by 8 bases and J by 3 bases, 6 bases remained unmatched. In DNA, the CDR3 is TGTGCCAGCGGACATACAGGGGACACTGAAGCTTTCTTT. Translation: CASGHTGDTEAFF.

V and J are TRBV27 and TRBJ2-7; D not certain. The ends were cut back, 5 bases at V and 7 bases at J, with 15 bases in the middle. The CDR3 is made up of 13 amino acids. Germline CDR1 reads MNHEY; CDR2 reads SMNVEV (reference sequence). In DNA form, the CDR3 reads TGTGCCAGCAGTCAGCCAGCTTCCGGTGAGCAGTACTTC. Protein sequence: CASSQPASGEQYF.

This clone was counted once. The chain recombines TRBV7-3 with TRBJ1-4; 11 bases fit TRBD1. The length of the CDR3 is 19 residues. Germline V gene sequence: CDR1 SGHTA, CDR2 FQGTGA. V gave up 1 base and J gave up 0 bases; unmatched junction bases: 7. The CDR3, as DNA: TGTGCCAGCAGCTTAAGCTGCGGGACAGGGGGACCAACTAATGAAAAACTGTTTTTT. Its protein product is CASSLSCGTGGPTNEKLFF. The whole variable domain, remainder taken from reference TRBV7-3 and TRBJ1-4, is GAGVSQTPSNKVTEKGKYVELRCDPISGHTALYWYRQSLGQGPEFLIYFQGTGAADDSGLPNDRFFAVRPEGSVSTLKIQRTERGDSAVYLCASSLSCGTGGPTNEKLFFGSGTQLSVL.

A few counts support this clone. CDR3 region: CASSPSGDWANEKLFF. The CDR3 region has the DNA TGTGCCAGCAGCCCGTCTGGGGATTGGGCTAATGAAAAACTGTTTTTT. V usage is TRBV14 and J usage is TRBJ1-4, with D unresolved. The CDR3 totals 16 residues. From germline, CDR1 is SGHDN and CDR2 FVKESK. V was shortened by 4 bases and J by 3 bases, with 15 bases between the two germline ends.

The chain has TRBV7-6 and TRBJ2-7; TRBD1 aligns across 8 bases. Trimming at V came to 5 bases and at J to 5 bases, leaving 8 bases not matched to a gene. The CDR3 is 14 residues long. Germline V lookup: CDR1 SGHVS, CDR2 FNYEAQ. For the CDR3, the DNA is TGTGCCAGCAGCCCCGGACAGGGCCTAGACGAGCAGTACTTC. It codes for CASSPGQGLDEQYF. The whole variable domain, filled in from reference TRBV7-6 and TRBJ2-7, reads GAGVSQSPRYKVTKRGQDVALRCDPISGHVSLYWYRQALGQGPEFLTYFNYEAQQDKSGLPNDRFSAERPEGSISTLTIQRTEQRDSAMYRCASSPGQGLDEQYFGPGTRLTVT.

This chain connects TRBV27 to TRBJ2-7, with TRBD1 identical over 9 bases. The CDR3 consists of 13 residues. CDR1 and CDR2 (germline): MNHEY, SMNVEV (reference sequence). Trimming at V came to 5 bases and at J to 5 bases, leaving 4 bases not matched to a gene. CDR3 DNA sequence: TGTGCCAGCAGTGCACAGGGGGCCAACGAGCAGTACTTC. Protein product: CASSAQGANEQYF.

The J gene is TRBJ1-1, the V gene TRBV30; D is perhaps TRBD1 (6 bases). The germline V gene has CDR1 GTSNPN and CDR2 SVGIG (reference sequence). CDR3 length equals 15 residues. V lost 1 base, J lost 4 bases, and 16 bases lay in between. The CDR3 reads CAWSADRRGGTEAFF. CDR3 DNA sequence: TGTGCCTGGAGTGCCGACAGGCGTGGGGGCACTGAAGCTTTCTTT.

The chain carries TRBV4-1 and TRBJ2-1, with D uncertain. Germline V gene data show CDR1 as MGHRA and CDR2 as YSYEKL. The CDR3 is 13 amino acids. The V end was cut by 4 bases, the J end by 2 bases, with 6 bases between. DNA for the CDR3: TGCGCCAGCAGCCTTACAGCCTACAATGAGCAGTTCTTC. Residues: CASSLTAYNEQFF.

This chain uses TRBV10-3 with TRBJ2-7; D not certain. The germline gives CDR1 ENHRY, CDR2 SYGVKD. The CDR3 sequence is 13 residues long. V lost 11 bases and J 3 bases, leaving 17 bases between the germline ends. In DNA, the CDR3 is TGTGCCGCTTCAGAATGGGTAGGCTACGAGCAGTACTTC. This translates into CAASEWVGYEQYF.

The rearrangement joins TRBV4-1 to TRBJ2-1, with 13 bases aligning to TRBD2. Germline V CDR1 and CDR2: MGHRA, YSYEKL. J gave up 1 base and V 8 bases, and 5 bases lay outside the gene matches. There are 16 residues in the CDR3. CDR3 DNA sequence: TGCGCCAGCGGACTAGCGGGGGTCCCATCCTACAATGAGCAGTTCTTC. Translation gives CASGLAGVPSYNEQFF.

The chain employs TRBV2 and TRBJ2-7; perhaps D is TRBD1 or TRBD2 (5 bases each). This CDR3 has 12 amino acids. The ends were cut back, 6 bases at V and 6 bases at J, with 12 bases in the middle. The germline V gene has CDR1 SNHLY and CDR2 FYNNEI. The CDR3 protein is CASRGDGVEQYF. The CDR3 DNA reads TGTGCCAGCAGGGGGGACGGGGTCGAGCAGTACTTC.

This chain connects TRBV5-6 to TRBJ1-2; D ambiguous. Germline lookup yields CDR1 SGHDT and CDR2 YYEEEE. Trimming cost V 1 base and J 4 bases, with 14 bases left between them. The length of the CDR3 is 15 residues. The CDR3 DNA reads as TGTGCCAGCAGCTTGTACTTCGGCAGCTCCTATGGCTACACCTTC. This translates into CASSLYFGSSYGYTF.

V gene TRBV13 combines with J gene TRBJ1-1; D unclear. CDR3 length: 13 residues. Germline CDR1 and CDR2: PRHDT and FYEKMQ (reference sequence). Deletions cut 0 bases from V and 7 bases from J, with 9 bases between. The CDR3 loop is CASSLGGVSEAFF. CDR3 sequence (DNA): TGTGCCAGCAGCTTAGGGGGAGTGAGTGAAGCTTTCTTT.

CDR3 loop: CASREQGSFGYTF. Here the CDR3 DNA reads TGTGCCAGCAGGGAACAGGGGTCGTTTGGCTACACCTTC. The chain employs TRBV27 and TRBJ1-2, with 7 positions matching TRBD1. Germline-derived CDR1 and CDR2 are MNHEY and SMNVEV (reference sequence). CDR3 size: 13 residues. Unmatched junction bases numbered 8, after V lost 6 bases and J lost 7 bases.

The J gene is TRBJ1-2, the V gene TRBV7-9; D is unresolved. Trimming took 7 bases from V and 7 from J, leaving 16 bases between them. Looked up from germline, CDR1 is SEHNR and CDR2 is FQNEAQ (reference sequence). The CDR3 spans 13 residues. The CDR3 region is CASNPKEGGGYTF. CDR3 sequence (DNA): TGTGCCAGCAACCCGAAGGAGGGCGGTGGCTACACCTTC.

The V call is TRBV27, the J call TRBJ2-3; D may be TRBD1 (5 bases). The CDR3 is 15 residues long. Germline V gives CDR1 MNHEY, CDR2 SMNVEV (reference sequence). Between the trimmed V and J ends, which lost 3 bases and 3 bases, there was a span of 13 bases. CDR3 amino acids: CASSLTVSWTDTQYF. The CDR3 DNA is TGTGCCAGCAGTTTGACAGTAAGTTGGACAGATACGCAGTATTTT.

This chain links TRBV4-1 with TRBJ2-7, with D perhaps TRBD1 (7 bases). The germline CDR1 and CDR2 sequences are MGHRA and YSYEKL. The CDR3 consists of 15 residues. V dropped 3 bases and J dropped 2 bases, with 14 bases sitting between them. The CDR3 region is CASSQIGGTAYEQYF. The CDR3 coding sequence is TGCGCCAGCAGCCAGATCGGAGGGACAGCCTACGAGCAGTACTTC.

V usage is TRBV9 and J usage is TRBJ1-2; D remains unclear. The V end was cut by 0 bases, the J end by 0 bases, with 9 bases between. The V gene's germline CDR1 is SGDLS and CDR2 YYNGEE. The CDR3 covers 15 residues. The CDR3 DNA sequence: TGTGCCAGCAGCGTAGATGGGCTAGCTAACTATGGCTACACCTTC. Translated: CASSVDGLANYGYTF.

The chain is built from TRBV18 and TRBJ1-6; D call uncertain. The V and J ends lost 1 base and 12 bases respectively, with 19 bases between them. From germline, CDR1 is KGHSH and CDR2 LQKENI. The CDR3 totals 16 residues. The DNA of the CDR3 is TGTGCCAGCTCACCACGACTCCAGGCCATTGACAAACCCCTCCACTTT. It translates to CASSPRLQAIDKPLHF.

This clone is a singleton in its sample. The rearrangement links TRBV9 to TRBJ1-1; tentatively, D is TRBD1 (6 bases). The CDR3 length is 14 residues. Germline lookup yields CDR1 SGDLS and CDR2 YYNGEE. V gave up 0 bases and J gave up 2 bases, with 8 bases separating them. This chain's CDR3 is CASSVGRGNTEAFF. The CDR3 coding sequence is TGTGCCAGCAGCGTAGGCAGGGGCAACACTGAAGCTTTCTTT.

This clone has a handful of counts. The J gene is TRBJ2-3, the V gene TRBV27; 10 positions match TRBD1. V shed 6 bases, J shed 4 bases, and the junction held 4 bases outside the gene matches. The CDR3 is made up of 14 amino acids. Germline values: CDR1 MNHEY, CDR2 SMNVEV (reference sequence). CDR3 DNA: TGTGCCAGCAGGGGACAGGGGTTGGCAGATACGCAGTATTTT. As protein: CASRGQGLADTQYF.

This clone was counted only a few times. V and J are TRBV19 and TRBJ2-7; D may be TRBD2 (5 bases). CDR3 length: 13 amino acids. Germline CDR1 reads LNHDA; CDR2 reads SQIVND (reference sequence). Trimming pared 8 bases from V and 3 bases from J, leaving 14 bases between. CDR3 sequence (DNA): TGTGCCAGTCGGGGTAGTGCCCTCTACGAGCAGTACTTC. Its protein is CASRGSALYEQYF.

The rearrangement uses TRBV7-8 and TRBJ2-5; 8 bases fit TRBD2. The better agreement between TRBJ2-7 and the DNA end casts doubt on the J call. CDR3 length: 14 residues. The V gene's germline CDR1 is SGHVS and CDR2 FQNEAQ. The CDR3 coding sequence is TGTGCCAGCAGCCCCCGACGGGGGGGCAACGAGCAGTACTTC. Its translation: CASSPRRGGNEQYF.

The V and J genes are TRBV27 and TRBJ2-3; D gene ambiguous. CDR1 and CDR2 (germline): MNHEY, SMNVEV (reference sequence). Trimming removed 3 bases from V and 2 bases from J, with 9 bases in between. The CDR3 spans 14 residues. CDR3 sequence: CASSLGFSTDTQYF. As DNA, the CDR3 is TGTGCCAGCAGTTTGGGTTTTTCCACAGATACGCAGTATTTT.